One and the same sample provided the 21 T cell receptor beta chains below, sequenced in a study of blood T cell repertoires in COVID-19. Data came from immunoSEQ multiplex PCR; TCRdb stores just in-frame clones and leaves some out. The data show about 150,000 clones, 70% to 90% seen once. Source material: PBMCs or T cells enriched from blood (not recorded which). The source is a woman aged 25 to 39 with acute COVID-19.

The chain is built from TRBV9 and TRBJ2-3, with D unresolved. Per the germline V gene, CDR1 is SGDLS and CDR2 is YYNGEE. The V end was cut by 0 bases, the J end by 0 bases, with 5 bases between. The CDR3 spans 14 residues. In nucleotides, the CDR3 is TGTGCCAGCAGCGTAGATCTGAGCACAGATACGCAGTATTTT. It is translated as CASSVDLSTDTQYF.

The chain is built from TRBV5-6 and TRBJ2-7; possible D gene TRBD1, 5 bases. This CDR3 spans 15 amino acids. From germline, CDR1 is SGHDT and CDR2 YYEEEE. With 3 bases removed from V and 3 bases from J, the gap between germline ends came to 16 bases. The CDR3 protein is CASSSSPGKFYEQYF. The CDR3 DNA reads as TGTGCCAGCAGCTCCTCGCCAGGGAAATTCTACGAGCAGTACTTC. Supplemented by reference TRBV5-6 and TRBJ2-7, the full variable domain reads DAGVTQSPTHLIKTRGQQVTLRCSPKSGHDTVSWYQQALGQGPQFIFQYYEEEERQRGNFPDRFSGHQFPNYSSELNVNALLLGDSALYLCASSSSPGKFYEQYFGPGTRLTVT.

This sequence joins TRBV21-1 and TRBJ1-3. TRBV21-1 is listed as a pseudogene. This CDR3 has 16 residues. Here the CDR3 DNA reads TGTGCCAGCAGCAACGGCGGGACGGCCTCTGGAAACACCATATATTTT. It is translated as CASSNGGTASGNTIYF.

The chain combines TRBV24-1 with TRBJ2-3, with 8 bases lining up with TRBD2. From germline, CDR1 is KGHDR and CDR2 SFDVKD. The CDR3 has 14 amino acids. The V gene end was trimmed by 1 base and the J gene end by 8 bases; junction bases not matched to a gene: 4. The CDR3 is CATSDFSGAGTQYF. CDR3 in DNA: TGTGCCACCAGTGATTTTAGCGGGGCGGGTACGCAGTATTTT.

V gene TRBV9 combines with J gene TRBJ2-1, with 14 bases lining up with TRBD2. The CDR3 is 16 amino acids. The J segment lost 10 bases and the V segment lost 3 bases, leaving 9 bases of the junction unmatched. CDR1 and CDR2 (germline): SGDLS, YYNGEE. The CDR3, as DNA: TGTGCCAGCAGCGACGGACTAGCGGGAGGATTCCGCGAGCAGTTCTTC. Its translation: CASSDGLAGGFREQFF.

The chain combines TRBV5-6 with TRBJ2-7; maybe TRBD2 (5 bases). The CDR3 totals 13 residues. From germline, CDR1 is SGHDT and CDR2 YYEEEE. Trimming took 2 bases from V and 1 from J, leaving 7 bases between them. The CDR3 loop is CASSFRDSYEQYF. CDR3 DNA sequence: TGTGCCAGCAGCTTTCGGGATTCCTACGAGCAGTACTTC. The whole variable domain, filled in from reference TRBV5-6 and TRBJ2-7, reads DAGVTQSPTHLIKTRGQQVTLRCSPKSGHDTVSWYQQALGQGPQFIFQYYEEEERQRGNFPDRFSGHQFPNYSSELNVNALLLGDSALYLCASSFRDSYEQYFGPGTRLTVT.

This sequence joins TRBV28 and TRBJ2-7; possibly TRBD2 for D (7 bases). V was shortened by 2 bases and J by 3 bases, with 17 bases between the two germline ends. Germline assignment: CDR1 MDHEN and CDR2 SYDVKM. The CDR3 consists of 16 residues. This CDR3 is CASSLAGAGTLYEQYF. The CDR3, as DNA: TGTGCCAGCAGTTTAGCGGGGGCGGGAACCCTCTACGAGCAGTACTTC.

This clone showed up just once. The rearrangement uses TRBV5-1 and TRBJ2-7, with D maybe TRBD1 (6 bases). V was clipped by 0 bases and J by 6 bases, with 16 bases between them. This CDR3 region has 15 residues. Germline V gene lookup returns CDR1 SGHRS and CDR2 YFSETQ. The CDR3 sequence: CASSLEAETGSEQYF. Written as DNA, the CDR3 is TGCGCCAGCAGCTTGGAGGCGGAGACAGGCTCCGAGCAGTACTTC.

The chain couples TRBV28 to TRBJ2-6; D ambiguous. The V gene lost 2 bases and the J gene lost 0 bases, with 5 bases spanning the gap. This CDR3 has 15 amino acids. Germline CDR1 MDHEN, CDR2 SYDVKM. The CDR3 reads CASSLRSSGANVLTF. The CDR3 coding sequence is TGTGCCAGCAGTTTACGCAGCTCTGGGGCCAACGTCCTGACTTTC.

The V gene is TRBV7-2, the J gene TRBJ2-3, with 9 bases aligning to TRBD2. V gave up 3 bases and J gave up 1 base; unmatched junction bases: 8. CDR1 is SGHTA and CDR2 is FQGNSA in the germline V gene. The CDR3 is 17 residues long. In DNA form, the CDR3 reads TGTGCCAGCAGCTTCCCCTTAAGACTAGCGGGCACAGATACGCAGTATTTT. Its protein is CASSFPLRLAGTDTQYF.

The chain joins TRBV11-2 to TRBJ2-7; D is possibly TRBD1 (6 bases). V was pared by 5 bases and J by 5 bases, with 13 bases between. The CDR3 runs 13 residues. Germline V gene data show CDR1 as SGHAT and CDR2 as FQNNGV. As DNA, the CDR3 is TGTGCCAGCAGCCTGGCCTACAGGGACGAGCAGTACTTC. Translation gives CASSLAYRDEQYF.

This rearrangement joins TRBV7-2 to TRBJ1-1; 10 nucleotides match TRBD1. Germline trimming cut 7 bases from V and 4 bases from J; bases unmatched to any gene: 9. CDR1 and CDR2 (germline): SGHTA, FQGNSA. The CDR3 loop spans 15 amino acids. The CDR3 here is CASNRQGAGSTEAFF. Written as DNA, the CDR3 is TGTGCCAGCAACCGACAGGGGGCGGGAAGCACTGAAGCTTTCTTT.

The gene calls are TRBV4-1 and TRBJ2-1; TRBD2 agrees at 10 bases. With 0 bases clipped from V and 8 bases from J, the junction kept 7 bases outside the gene matches. This CDR3 is 16 amino acids long. Looked up from germline, CDR1 is MGHRA and CDR2 is YSYEKL. The CDR3 sequence is CASSQEASGRFHEQFF. For the CDR3, the DNA is TGCGCCAGCAGCCAAGAAGCTAGCGGGAGATTCCATGAGCAGTTCTTC.

The rearrangement joins TRBV27 to TRBJ2-6; 7 bases align to TRBD1. CDR1 and CDR2 (germline): MNHEY, SMNVEV (reference sequence). V gave up 2 bases and J gave up 2 bases; unmatched junction bases: 3. This CDR3 is built from 16 residues. DNA of the CDR3: TGTGCCAGCAGTTTAACGACAGGGCCTGGGGCCAACGTCCTGACTTTC. It translates to CASSLTTGPGANVLTF.

This chain links TRBV27 with TRBJ2-7, with 9 bases that match TRBD2. The CDR3 contains 13 residues. Losses at the gene ends were 6 bases for V and 3 bases for J; bases not matched to a gene: 3. Germline-derived CDR1 and CDR2 are MNHEY and SMNVEV (reference sequence). The CDR3 sequence: CASRTSGLYEQYF. CDR3 nucleotides: TGTGCCAGCAGGACTAGCGGCCTCTACGAGCAGTACTTC.

The gene calls are TRBV19 and TRBJ2-1; D is perhaps TRBD2 (6 bases). V was pared by 6 bases and J by 2 bases, with 14 bases between. In germline, CDR1 is LNHDA, CDR2 SQIVND (reference sequence). The CDR3 length is 15 residues. The CDR3 region is CASSPGDGTYNEQFF. DNA for the CDR3: TGTGCCAGTAGCCCGGGGGATGGAACCTACAATGAGCAGTTCTTC.

The CDR3 nucleotides are TGTGCCAGCAGTGATCGACAGGATGATTCCTACGAGCAGTACTTC. Protein product: CASSDRQDDSYEQYF. This chain uses TRBV25-1 with TRBJ2-7, with a weak D call TRBD1 (6 bases). CDR1 MGHDK and CDR2 SYGVNS come from the germline V gene. V was shortened by 3 bases and J by 1 base, with 13 bases between the two germline ends. The CDR3 extends over 15 amino acids.

J is TRBJ1-3 and V is TRBV7-2, with a possible D match to TRBD1 (6 bases). The CDR3 covers 15 residues. Between the trimmed V and J ends, which lost 1 base and 3 bases, there was a span of 10 bases. The germline V gene has CDR1 SGHTA and CDR2 FQGNSA. The CDR3 nucleotides are TGTGCCAGCAGCTTAGTCTGGGGGCTTGGAAACACCATATATTTT. Amino acids: CASSLVWGLGNTIYF.

The chain carries TRBV7-9 and TRBJ1-2; D remains ambiguous. This CDR3 is built from 11 residues. V dropped 2 bases and J dropped 7 bases, with 5 bases sitting between them. Germline V gene sequence: CDR1 SEHNR, CDR2 FQNEAQ (reference sequence). CDR3 sequence (DNA): TGTGCCAGCAGCTTAACGGTTGGCTACACCTTC. It codes for CASSLTVGYTF.

V and J are TRBV19 and TRBJ2-7; TRBD2 agrees at 13 bases. Losses at the gene ends were 8 bases for V and 2 bases for J; bases not matched to a gene: 6. Per germline, CDR1 LNHDA and CDR2 SQIVND (reference sequence). There are 15 residues in the CDR3. Written as DNA, the CDR3 is TGTGCCAGTTCGCCGGGACTAGCGGGAACCTACGAGCAGTACTTC. Amino acids: CASSPGLAGTYEQYF. The variable domain in full, completed from reference TRBV19 and TRBJ2-7, reads DGGITQSPKYLFRKEGQNVTLSCEQNLNHDAMYWYRQDPGQGLRLIYYSQIVNDFQKGDIAEGYSVSREKKESFPLTVTSAQKNPTAFYLCASSPGLAGTYEQYFGPGTRLTVT.

V and J are TRBV9 and TRBJ2-5, with 9 bases lining up with TRBD1. The V and J ends lost 3 bases and 5 bases, in that order; junction bases with no gene match: 5. The CDR3 is 14 amino acids. CDR1 is SGDLS and CDR2 is YYNGEE in the germline V gene. In DNA, the CDR3 is TGTGCCAGCAGCGCCACAGGGGGCGGCGAGACCCAGTACTTC. Translated: CASSATGGGETQYF. The entire variable domain, with the rest obtained from reference TRBV9 and TRBJ2-5, is as follows: DSGVTQTPKHLITATGQRVTLRCSPRSGDLSVYWYQQSLDQGLQFLIQYYNGEERAKGNILERFSAQQFPDLHSELNLSSLELGDSALYFCASSATGGGETQYFGPGTRLLVL.